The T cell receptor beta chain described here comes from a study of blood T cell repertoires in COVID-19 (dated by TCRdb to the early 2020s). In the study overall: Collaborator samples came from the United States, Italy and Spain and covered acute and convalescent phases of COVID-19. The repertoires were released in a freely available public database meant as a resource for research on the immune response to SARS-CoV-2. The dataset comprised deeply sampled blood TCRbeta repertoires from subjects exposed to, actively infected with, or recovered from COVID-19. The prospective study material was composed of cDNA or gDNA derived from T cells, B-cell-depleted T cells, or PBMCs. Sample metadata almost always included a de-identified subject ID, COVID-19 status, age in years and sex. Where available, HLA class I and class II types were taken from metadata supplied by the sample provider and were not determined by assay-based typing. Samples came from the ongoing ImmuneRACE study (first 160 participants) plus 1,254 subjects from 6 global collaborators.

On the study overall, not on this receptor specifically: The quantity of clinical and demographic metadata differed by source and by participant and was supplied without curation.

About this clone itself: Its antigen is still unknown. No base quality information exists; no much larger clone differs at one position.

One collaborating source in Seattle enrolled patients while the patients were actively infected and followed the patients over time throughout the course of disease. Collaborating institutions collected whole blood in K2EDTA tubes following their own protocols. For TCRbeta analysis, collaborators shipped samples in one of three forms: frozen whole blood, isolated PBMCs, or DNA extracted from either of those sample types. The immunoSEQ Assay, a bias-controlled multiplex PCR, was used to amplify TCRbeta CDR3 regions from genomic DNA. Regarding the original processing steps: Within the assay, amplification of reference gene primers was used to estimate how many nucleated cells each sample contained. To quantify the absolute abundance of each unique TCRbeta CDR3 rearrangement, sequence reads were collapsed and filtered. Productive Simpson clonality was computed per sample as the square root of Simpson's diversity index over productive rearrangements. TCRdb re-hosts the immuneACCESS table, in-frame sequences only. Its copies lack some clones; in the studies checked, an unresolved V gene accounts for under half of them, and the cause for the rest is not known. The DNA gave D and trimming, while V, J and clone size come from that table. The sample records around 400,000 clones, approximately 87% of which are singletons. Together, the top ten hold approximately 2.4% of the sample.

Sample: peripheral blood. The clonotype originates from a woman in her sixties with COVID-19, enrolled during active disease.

The CDR3 protein sequence reads: CASSQRGRPQHF. The DNA is as follows: TGTGCCAGCAGCCAAAGGGGAAGGCCCCAGCATTTT. The chain is made from TRBV3-1 (or the pseudogene TRBV3-2) and TRBJ1-5; possibly the D gene is TRBD1, per 5 matching bases. The germline V gene (reference sequence) sets CDR1 to LGHDT and CDR2 to YNNKEL. The CDR3 runs 12 residues from the cysteine to the phenylalanine. CDR3 DNA is the only sequence kept; it has 36 bases, read in frame from the first base. The junction shows trimming of 2 bases on V and 9 bases on J, plus 8 bases between the germline ends.